This TCR beta chain was documented in a study of CD8 T cells in Susac syndrome. The CDR3 has 15 amino acids. V was shortened by 4 bases and J by 1 base, with 13 bases between the two germline ends. Germline loops: CDR1 SGDLS, CDR2 YYNGEE. Random hexamers were used to reverse transcribe the RNA input (about 0.5 to 1 ug). TCRdb analysed the immunoSEQ multiplex PCR reads with MiXCR anew, one entry per CDR3 protein. The data contain fewer than 140,000 distinct CDR3 sequences, 94% of them singletons. Notes on this clonotype: The antigen is unknown.

Overall study results and limits: The study found that Susac CD8+ clonal expansion peaked in TEMRA cells and active patients. Total CD8+ repertoires held 15 to 20 Susac-specific public clones, while CD8+ TEMRA repertoires held four or five.

The sequenced sample consisted of CD8+ T cells from PBMCs. J is TRBJ2-3 and V is TRBV9; D is perhaps TRBD2 (7 bases). This sequence was found in a human donor with Susac syndrome. The CDR3 DNA reads as TGTGCCAGCAGCTTGGGGGGGGCGGGCACAGATACGCAGTATTTT. It codes for CASSLGGAGTDTQYF.